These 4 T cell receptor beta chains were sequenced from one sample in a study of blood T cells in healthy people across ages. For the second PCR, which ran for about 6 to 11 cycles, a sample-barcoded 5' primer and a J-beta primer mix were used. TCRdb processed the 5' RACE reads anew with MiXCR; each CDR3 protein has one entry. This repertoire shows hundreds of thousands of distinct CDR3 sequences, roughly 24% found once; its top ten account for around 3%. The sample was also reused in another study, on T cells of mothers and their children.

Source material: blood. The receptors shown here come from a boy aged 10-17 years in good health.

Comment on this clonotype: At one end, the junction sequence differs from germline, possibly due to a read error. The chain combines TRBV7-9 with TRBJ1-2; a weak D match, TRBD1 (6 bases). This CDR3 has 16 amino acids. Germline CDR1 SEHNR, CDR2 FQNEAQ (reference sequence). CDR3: CASSSHKGGLSYDYTF. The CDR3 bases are TGTGCCAGCAGCTCGCACAAGGGGGGACTGAGCTATGACTACACCTTC.

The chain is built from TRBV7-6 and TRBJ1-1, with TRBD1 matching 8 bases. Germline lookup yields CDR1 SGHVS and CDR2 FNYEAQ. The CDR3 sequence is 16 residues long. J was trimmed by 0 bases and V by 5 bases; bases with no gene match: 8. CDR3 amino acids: CASSQAGGGMNTEAFF. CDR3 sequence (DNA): TGTGCCAGCAGCCAAGCAGGGGGCGGCATGAACACTGAAGCTTTCTTT.

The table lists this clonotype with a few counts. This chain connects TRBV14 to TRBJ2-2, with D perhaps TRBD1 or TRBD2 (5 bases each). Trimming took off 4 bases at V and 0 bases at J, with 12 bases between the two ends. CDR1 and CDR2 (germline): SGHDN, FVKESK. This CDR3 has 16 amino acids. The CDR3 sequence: CASSPLGTANTGELFF. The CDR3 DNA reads TGTGCCAGCAGCCCTCTGGGGACGGCGAACACCGGGGAGCTGTTTTTT. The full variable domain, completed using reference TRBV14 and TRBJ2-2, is EAGVTQFPSHSVIEKGQTVTLRCDPISGHDNLYWYRRVMGKEIKFLLHFVKESKQDESGMPNNRFLAERTGGTYSTLKVQPAELEDSGVYFCASSPLGTANTGELFFGEGSRLTVL.

The CDR3 DNA sequence: TGTGCCAGCAGCTTAGATAGGGACGGATCGAACTATGGCTACACCTTC. Its translation is CASSLDRDGSNYGYTF. This sequence joins TRBV11-2 and TRBJ1-2; D is possibly TRBD1 (5 bases). CDR3 length: 16 amino acids. The germline V gene has CDR1 SGHAT and CDR2 FQNNGV. The V end was cut by 0 bases, the J end by 2 bases, with 13 bases between.